This entry lists 18 T cell receptor beta chains sequenced from one sample in a study of post-analysis software for immune sequencing data. Study-wide points: Patients used about 5 TRBV segments, including TRBV5-6, TRBV5-1 and TRBV20-1, more often than controls.

Their specific antigens are unknown. Sequencing libraries made from TCR beta cDNA carried unique molecular identifiers. One entry per CDR3 protein, called by TCRdb with MiXCR from the PCR reads. The sample has roughly 570,000 distinct CDR3 sequences; 34% are singletons. The sequencing sample was made of blood. These receptors were collected from a girl younger than 18 with multiple sclerosis.

This chain joins TRBV5-1 and TRBJ1-1; D uncertain. Germline-derived CDR1 and CDR2 are SGHRS and YFSETQ. Between the trimmed V and J ends, which lost 4 bases and 2 bases, there was a span of 9 bases. This CDR3 is built from 13 residues. The CDR3 bases are TGCGCCAGCAGCGTAGACATCAACACTGAAGCTTTCTTT. Amino acids: CASSVDINTEAFF.

This clonotype was counted at least ten times. The chain combines TRBV29-1 with TRBJ2-1; D is possibly TRBD2 (5 bases). Germline V CDR1 and CDR2: SQVTM, ANQGSEA. V was cut by 4 bases and J by 6 bases, with 16 bases left in between. The CDR3 covers 14 residues. The CDR3 is CSVVRRGWGNEQFF. CDR3 nucleotides: TGCAGCGTTGTACGACGGGGATGGGGCAATGAGCAGTTCTTC.

The chain recombines TRBV6-2 or TRBV6-3 with TRBJ2-7, with D unresolved. Gene TRBJ2-5 matches the end of the DNA better, so the J call may be wrong. Germline values: CDR1 MNHEY, CDR2 SVGEGT. The CDR3 has 11 amino acids. For the CDR3, the DNA is TGTGCCAGCAGTTATACCGAGACCCAGTACTTC. Translating gives CASSYTETQYF.

This clonotype came up a few times. This rearrangement joins TRBV7-9 to TRBJ2-5; tentatively, D is TRBD1 (5 bases). Trimming took off 2 bases at V and 2 bases at J, with 9 bases between the two ends. Looked up from germline, CDR1 is SEHNR and CDR2 is FQNEAQ (reference sequence). The CDR3 is 14 residues long. The chain's CDR3 is CASSLLTAQETQYF. The CDR3 coding sequence is TGTGCCAGCAGCTTATTGACAGCTCAAGAGACCCAGTACTTC.

This clonotype appeared a few times. The rearrangement uses TRBV29-1 and TRBJ2-3, with 7 bases that match TRBD1. V lost 1 base, J lost 5 bases, and 12 bases stayed unmatched. The CDR3 runs 16 residues. In germline, CDR1 is SQVTM, CDR2 ANQGSEA. The CDR3 sequence: CSVEGWEQGLGDTQYF. DNA for the CDR3: TGCAGCGTTGAAGGCTGGGAACAGGGGCTAGGAGATACGCAGTATTTT.

The chain uses TRBV6-6 and TRBJ1-6; unclear D gene. Trimming removed 6 bases at V and 5 bases at J, with 8 bases between. Germline V gene sequence: CDR1 MNHNY, CDR2 SVGAGI (reference sequence). CDR3 length: 13 amino acids. The CDR3, as DNA: TGTGCCAGCAGACGTACTGATAATTCACCCCTCCACTTT. As protein: CASRRTDNSPLHF.

V gene TRBV3-1 combines with J gene TRBJ2-5; D uncertain. CDR3 size: 14 residues. Deletions cut 4 bases from V and 0 bases from J, with 9 bases between. CDR1 and CDR2 (germline): LGHDT, YNNKEL (reference sequence). In DNA form, the CDR3 reads TGTGCCAGCAGCCGGGTGAGCAACCAAGAGACCCAGTACTTC. Translated: CASSRVSNQETQYF.

The chain carries TRBV20-1 and TRBJ2-7; TRBD2 might be the D (6 bases). The tail of the sequence fits TRBJ2-4 better, so the J call may be wrong. The length of the CDR3 is 13 residues. The V gene's germline CDR1 is DFQATT and CDR2 SNEGSKA (reference sequence). The CDR3 coding sequence is TGCAGTGCCCCCGGGAGTGTCAAAAACATTCAGTACTTC. This translates into CSAPGSVKNIQYF.

The rearrangement uses TRBV20-1 and TRBJ1-5; 8 bases agree with TRBD1. The CDR3 is made up of 15 amino acids. V lost 3 bases, J lost 0 bases, and 4 bases stayed unmatched. Germline V gene lookup returns CDR1 DFQATT and CDR2 SNEGSKA (reference sequence). This CDR3 reads CSARRTGTSNQPQHF. The DNA for the CDR3 is TGCAGTGCTAGGCGGACAGGGACTAGCAATCAGCCCCAGCATTTT.

This clonotype was counted a few times. This rearrangement joins TRBV20-1 to TRBJ2-1; TRBD2 aligns across 7 bases. The CDR3 covers 18 residues. Germline V gives CDR1 DFQATT, CDR2 SNEGSKA (reference sequence). The V segment lost 5 bases and the J segment 0 bases; nucleotides outside the gene matches: 16. CDR3 DNA: TGCAGTGCTCCCCCGGGAGGCAGGACGTTTAGCTCCTACAATGAGCAGTTCTTC. It is translated as CSAPPGGRTFSSYNEQFF.

This chain connects TRBV20-1 to TRBJ1-6, with a tentative D call TRBD1 (5 bases). Per the germline V gene, CDR1 is DFQATT and CDR2 is SNEGSKA (reference sequence). Between the trimmed V and J ends, which lost 1 base and 7 bases, there was a span of 11 bases. The CDR3 extends over 14 amino acids. The chain's CDR3 is CSARATVSNSPLHF. The CDR3 DNA sequence: TGCAGTGCTAGAGCGACAGTCTCCAATTCACCCCTCCACTTT.

The CDR3 region has the DNA TGCGCCAGCAGCACCGGACAGGGAGGTTTTCGTGGCTACACCTTC. It specifies CASSTGQGGFRGYTF. The J gene is TRBJ1-2, the V gene TRBV5-1; 8 bases align to TRBD1. CDR1 is SGHRS, CDR2 YFSETQ, per germline. The V segment lost 4 bases and the J segment 7 bases; nucleotides outside the gene matches: 12. This CDR3 is 15 amino acids long.

This clonotype was recorded only once. V usage is TRBV20-1 and J usage is TRBJ1-5; D might be TRBD1 (5 bases). The CDR3 has 14 residues. V was trimmed by 3 bases and J by 0 bases, leaving 9 bases between them. CDR1 and CDR2 (germline): DFQATT, SNEGSKA (reference sequence). CDR3 DNA: TGCAGTGCTAGCTCGACAGATAGCAATCAGCCCCAGCATTTT. It codes for CSASSTDSNQPQHF.

This clonotype came up a few times. This sequence joins TRBV9 and TRBJ1-1; no definite D call. The CDR3 runs 15 residues. Trimming took off 4 bases at V and 3 bases at J, with 16 bases between the two ends. Germline V gene lookup returns CDR1 SGDLS and CDR2 YYNGEE. CDR3 nucleotides: TGTGCCAGCAGCCCCAGTTGGAGTAGGGACACTGAAGCTTTCTTT. This gives the protein CASSPSWSRDTEAFF.

Only a few counts were recorded for this clonotype. CDR3 in DNA: TGTGCCAGCAGCTTAGGCCTGGGGACTAGCGGTACTAATGAGCAGTTCTTC. Encoded protein: CASSLGLGTSGTNEQFF. The chain is built from TRBV13 and TRBJ2-1, with 11 bases fitting TRBD2. Trimming at V came to 0 bases and at J to 7 bases, leaving 8 bases not matched to a gene. CDR1 and CDR2 from the germline V gene are PRHDT and FYEKMQ (reference sequence). The CDR3 loop spans 17 amino acids. Full variable domain (outside the CDR3, taken from reference TRBV13 and TRBJ2-1): AAGVIQSPRHLIKEKRETATLKCYPIPRHDTVYWYQQGPGQDPQFLISFYEKMQSDKGSIPDRFSAQQFSDYHSELNMSSLELGDSALYFCASSLGLGTSGTNEQFFGPGTRLTVL.

The sample holds one count of this clonotype. V gene TRBV7-9 combines with J gene TRBJ1-2; D is unresolved. The ends were cut back, 5 bases at V and 2 bases at J, with 12 bases in the middle. Per the germline V gene, CDR1 is SEHNR and CDR2 is FQNEAQ (reference sequence). This CDR3 is built from 14 residues. CDR3 coding DNA: TGTGCCAGCAGCCGACGCATCCAAAACTATGGCTACACCTTC. Its translation: CASSRRIQNYGYTF.

There are many counts of this clonotype. J is TRBJ1-5 and V is TRBV4-1, with TRBD1 matching 8 bases. The CDR3 runs 20 residues. Looked up from germline, CDR1 is MGHRA and CDR2 is YSYEKL. Trimming at V came to 1 base and at J to 1 base, leaving 15 bases not matched to a gene. For the CDR3, the DNA is TGCGCCAGCAGCCAAGTCGTCACCGTGACAGGGGTTGGAAGCAATCAGCCCCAGCATTTT. Amino acid sequence: CASSQVVTVTGVGSNQPQHF.

This chain uses TRBV6-1 with TRBJ2-7; D is undetermined. Germline V gives CDR1 MNHNS, CDR2 SASEGT. V was cut by 8 bases and J by 7 bases, with 18 bases left in between. This CDR3 comprises 13 residues. CDR3 bases: TGTGCCAGCCGAGGAGCGCCCATGGGGGAGCAGTACTTC. Protein: CASRGAPMGEQYF.